What follows are 5 T cell receptor beta chains derived from one specimen sequenced in a study of blood T cell repertoires in COVID-19 (dated by TCRdb to 2018 to 2020). Receptor amplification or capture employed the immunoSEQ multiplex PCR assay. The clones in this table, taken by TCRdb from immuneACCESS, are in-frame only. Not every clone is retained; where verified, under half of the shortfall comes from an unresolved V gene, and the cause of the rest is unknown. The sample contains hundreds of thousands of clones, approximately 86% of them found a single time. The biggest ten clones account for approximately 1.6% of the sample. Sequencing was done on a sample of PBMCs or T cells enriched from blood (not recorded which). Receptors originate from a woman between 45 and 60 years old who had recovered from COVID-19.

The V call is TRBV5-4, the J call TRBJ1-2; tentative D call: TRBD1 (5 bases). The CDR3 sequence is 19 residues long. V lost 2 bases and J lost 5, with 28 bases in between. Germline V gene sequence: CDR1 SGHNT, CDR2 YYREEE (reference sequence). CDR3 sequence (DNA): TGTGCCAGCAGCTTCTTAGGCTGGGGCTTTCGGGAGGGAATGTATGGCTACACCTTC. Translating gives CASSFLGWGFREGMYGYTF.

This chain joins TRBV7-8 and TRBJ1-4; D possibly corresponds to TRBD1 (6 bases). The germline V gene has CDR1 SGHVS and CDR2 FQNEAQ. The CDR3 length is 15 residues. The V end was cut by 5 bases, the J end by 0 bases, with 10 bases between. The CDR3 bases are TGTGCCAGCAGCCGCAGGACAGCAACTAATGAAAAACTGTTTTTT. The encoded protein is CASSRRTATNEKLFF.

The V call is TRBV7-9, the J call TRBJ2-1; maybe TRBD2 (5 bases). The germline V gene encodes CDR1 SEHNR and CDR2 FQNEAQ (reference sequence). V lost 0 bases and J lost 6, with 18 bases in between. The CDR3 is made up of 17 amino acids. CDR3 residues: CASSLAALGGFSNEQFF. CDR3 coding DNA: TGTGCCAGCAGCTTAGCGGCACTCGGCGGGTTTAGCAATGAGCAGTTCTTC.

The V gene is TRBV29-1, the J gene TRBJ1-1; D call uncertain. Trimming pared 6 bases from V and 4 bases from J, leaving 12 bases between. CDR3 length equals 12 residues. CDR1 is SQVTM and CDR2 is ANQGSEA in the germline V gene. The CDR3, as DNA: TGCAGCGTAGGTGACACAGCCACTGAAGCTTTCTTT. This codes for CSVGDTATEAFF.

Only one count was recorded for this clone. The rearrangement uses TRBV27 and TRBJ2-1, with D uncertain. V was clipped by 4 bases and J by 9 bases, with 10 bases between them. The germline V gene has CDR1 MNHEY and CDR2 SMNVEV (reference sequence). The length of the CDR3 is 12 residues. CDR3 loop: CASSSDSGEQFF. DNA of the CDR3: TGTGCCAGCAGTTCAGACTCTGGTGAGCAGTTCTTC.